The table lists the clone carrying this T cell receptor (beta chain) with many counts. Antigen specificity is unknown. A much more abundant neighbour one base away suggests this may be a read error. Germline CDR1 is SGHTA and CDR2 is FQGNSA. The CDR3 is 14 amino acids. The V gene end was trimmed by 6 bases and the J gene end by 11 bases; junction bases not matched to a gene: 14. The entry originates in a study of blood T cells in healthy people across ages. Study results and caveats: While age rose, TCR beta diversity per million T cells dropped in a roughly linear way.

For the second PCR, which ran for roughly 6 to 12 cycles, a sample-barcoded 5' primer and a J-beta primer mix were used. Through a template-switch adaptor with 12 random nucleotides, each cDNA molecule received a tag. Each CDR3 protein gets one entry after TCRdb re-called the 5' RACE reads with MiXCR. Of some 790,000 distinct CDR3 sequences listed, 29% are singletons. Isolated PBMCs totaled at least 6 million in each sample. This chain links TRBV7-2 with TRBJ2-5; TRBD2 matches 8 bases. Sequenced: blood. The source of this sequence is a woman aged 80 or older in good health. The CDR3, as DNA: TGTGCCAGCAGGCCGGGACTAGTGGATAATGAGCAGTACTTC. Its translation: CASRPGLVDNEQYF. Drawing the rest from reference TRBV7-2 and TRBJ2-5, the complete variable domain is GAGVSQSPSNKVTEKGKDVELRCDPISGHTALYWYRQSLGQGLEFLIYFQGNSAPDKSGLPSDRFSAERTGGSVSTLTIQRTQQEDSAVYLCASRPGLVDNEQYFGPGTRLLVL.